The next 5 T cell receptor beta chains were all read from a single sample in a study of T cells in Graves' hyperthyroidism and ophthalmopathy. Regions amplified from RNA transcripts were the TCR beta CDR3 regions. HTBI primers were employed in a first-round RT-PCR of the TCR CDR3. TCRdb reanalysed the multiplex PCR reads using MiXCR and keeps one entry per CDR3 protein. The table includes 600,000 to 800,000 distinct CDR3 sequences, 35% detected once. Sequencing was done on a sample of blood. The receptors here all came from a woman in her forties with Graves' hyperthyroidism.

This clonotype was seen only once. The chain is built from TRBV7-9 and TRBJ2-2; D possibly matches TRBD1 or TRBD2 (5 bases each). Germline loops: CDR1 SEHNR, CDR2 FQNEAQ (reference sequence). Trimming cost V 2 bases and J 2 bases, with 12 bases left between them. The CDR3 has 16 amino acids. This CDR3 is CASSLRGDSNTGELFF. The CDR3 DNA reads TGTGCCAGCAGCTTACGAGGGGATTCAAACACCGGGGAGCTGTTTTTT.

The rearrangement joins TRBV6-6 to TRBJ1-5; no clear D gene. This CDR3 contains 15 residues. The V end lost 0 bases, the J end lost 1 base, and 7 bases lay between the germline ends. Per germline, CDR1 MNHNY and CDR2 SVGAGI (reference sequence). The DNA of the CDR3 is TGTGCCAGCAGTTACTCGATGGGGAGCAATCAGCCCCAGCATTTT. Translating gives CASSYSMGSNQPQHF.

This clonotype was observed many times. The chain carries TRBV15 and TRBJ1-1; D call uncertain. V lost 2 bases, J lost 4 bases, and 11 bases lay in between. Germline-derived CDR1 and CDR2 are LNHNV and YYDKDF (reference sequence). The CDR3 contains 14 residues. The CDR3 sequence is CATSRRTVVTEAFF. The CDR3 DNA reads TGTGCCACCAGCAGACGGACTGTAGTCACTGAAGCTTTCTTT.

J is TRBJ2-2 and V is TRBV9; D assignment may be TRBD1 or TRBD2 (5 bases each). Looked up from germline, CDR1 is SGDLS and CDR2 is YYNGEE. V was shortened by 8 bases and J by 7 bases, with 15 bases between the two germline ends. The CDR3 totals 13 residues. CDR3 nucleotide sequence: TGTGCCAGTTCGGGACCGGGCAGCGGGGAGCTGTTTTTT. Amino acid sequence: CASSGPGSGELFF. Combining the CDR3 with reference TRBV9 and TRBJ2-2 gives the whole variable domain DSGVTQTPKHLITATGQRVTLRCSPRSGDLSVYWYQQSLDQGLQFLIQYYNGEERAKGNILERFSAQQFPDLHSELNLSSLELGDSALYFCASSGPGSGELFFGEGSRLTVL.

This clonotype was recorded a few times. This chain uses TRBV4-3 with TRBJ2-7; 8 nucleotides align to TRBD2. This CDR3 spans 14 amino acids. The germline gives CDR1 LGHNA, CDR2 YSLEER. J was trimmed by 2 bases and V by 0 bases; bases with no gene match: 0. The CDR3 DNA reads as TGCGCCAGCAGCCAAGATAGCGGGGCCTACGAGCAGTACTTC. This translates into CASSQDSGAYEQYF.